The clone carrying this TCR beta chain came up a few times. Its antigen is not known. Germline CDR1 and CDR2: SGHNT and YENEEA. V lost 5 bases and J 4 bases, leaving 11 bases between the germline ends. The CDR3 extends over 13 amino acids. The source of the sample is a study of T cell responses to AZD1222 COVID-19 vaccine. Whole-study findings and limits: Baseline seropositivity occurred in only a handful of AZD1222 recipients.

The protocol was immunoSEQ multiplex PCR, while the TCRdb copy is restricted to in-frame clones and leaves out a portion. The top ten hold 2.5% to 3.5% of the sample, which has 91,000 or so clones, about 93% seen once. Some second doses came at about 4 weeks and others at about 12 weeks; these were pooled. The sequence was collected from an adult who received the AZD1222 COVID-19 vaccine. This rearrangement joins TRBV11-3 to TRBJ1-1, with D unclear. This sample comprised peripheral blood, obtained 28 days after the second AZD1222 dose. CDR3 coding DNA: TGTGCCAGCAGCCAAGGGTGGGGCACTGAAGCTTTCTTT. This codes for CASSQGWGTEAFF.